The 25 T cell receptor beta chains listed next were all sequenced from one sample in a study of CD8+CD57+ T cells in acquired aplastic anemia. The template for TCR beta VDJ and CDR3 sequence profiling was genomic DNA. TCRdb redid the calling of the reads with MiXCR, one entry per CDR3 protein. This sample has some 190,000 distinct CDR3 sequences, with 45% to 50% found just once. Material for sequencing was sorted CD4+, CD8+, or CD8+CD57+ T cells (not recorded which) from PBMCs. The receptor source for this set is a human donor in good health.

V usage is TRBV4-1 and J usage is TRBJ2-3; 11 bases match TRBD2. Germline CDR1 and CDR2: MGHRA and YSYEKL. Losses at the gene ends were 4 bases for V and 4 bases for J; bases not matched to a gene: 16. The CDR3 has 19 residues. CDR3 in amino acids: CASSLLHIAGGHSADTQYF. The DNA for the CDR3 is TGCGCCAGCAGCCTTCTCCACATAGCGGGAGGGCACTCAGCAGATACGCAGTATTTT.

The rearrangement links TRBV2 to TRBJ2-7, with unresolved D. The V and J ends lost 4 bases and 0 bases respectively, with 7 bases between them. This CDR3 comprises 13 residues. CDR1 SNHLY and CDR2 FYNNEI come from the germline V gene. CDR3 amino acids: CASSVGPSYEQYF. As DNA, the CDR3 is TGTGCCAGCAGTGTAGGCCCCTCCTACGAGCAGTACTTC.

The chain couples TRBV15 to TRBJ2-1; 7 nucleotides line up with TRBD2. Germline CDR1 LNHNV, CDR2 YYDKDF (reference sequence). The CDR3 length is 14 residues. The junction had 5 bases not matched to a gene; V was cut back by 7 bases and J by 2 bases. The DNA for the CDR3 is TGTGCCACCATGTTGGCGGGAGCCTACAATGAGCAGTTCTTC. It specifies CATMLAGAYNEQFF. The complete variable domain, with remaining parts taken from reference TRBV15 and TRBJ2-1, reads DAMVIQNPRYQVTQFGKPVTLSCSQTLNHNVMYWYQQKSSQAPKLLFHYYDKDFNNEADTPDNFQSRRPNTSFCFLDIRSPGLGDTAMYLCATMLAGAYNEQFFGPGTRLTVL.

Regarding this clonotype: This sequence may be a read error, since a much larger clone differs from it by one base. This chain links TRBV5-5 with TRBJ1-5; possibly TRBD1 for D (5 bases). The germline V gene encodes CDR1 SGHKS and CDR2 YYEKEE (reference sequence). V lost 4 bases to trimming and J lost 4 bases, with 12 bases between them. This CDR3 is built from 14 residues. The CDR3 is CASSIWGYNQPQHF. CDR3 DNA: TGTGCCAGCAGCATCTGGGGCTATAATCAGCCCCAGCATTTT.

In the case of this clonotype: This may be a read error: a much more frequent sequence differs by one nucleotide. The chain couples TRBV10-3 to TRBJ2-3; D might be TRBD1 or TRBD2, each matching 5 bases. This CDR3 region has 16 residues. Trimming removed 5 bases from V and 0 bases from J, with 15 bases in between. CDR1 and CDR2 (germline): ENHRY, SYGVKD. The CDR3 nucleotides read TGTGCCATCAGTCGGGACCGCTCCATAAGCACAGATACGCAGTATTTT. It translates to CAISRDRSISTDTQYF.

This clonotype has at least ten counts. The chain employs TRBV5-1 and TRBJ2-1; TRBD1 or TRBD2 may be the D gene (5 bases each). This CDR3 has 15 residues. V was cut by 0 bases and J by 3 bases, with 10 bases left in between. The germline V gene encodes CDR1 SGHRS and CDR2 YFSETQ. The CDR3 DNA follows: TGCGCCAGCAGCTTGGCCGGGGCAGACTACAATGAGCAGTTCTTC. Amino acid sequence: CASSLAGADYNEQFF.

The chain uses TRBV11-1 and TRBJ1-2, with 9 bases matching TRBD1. Looked up from germline, CDR1 is SGHAT and CDR2 is FQDESV (reference sequence). Unmatched junction bases numbered 8, after V lost 6 bases and J lost 0 bases. The CDR3 totals 16 residues. CDR3 amino acids: CASSRTGVTANYGYTF. The CDR3 region has the DNA TGTGCCAGCAGTCGGACAGGGGTTACAGCTAACTATGGCTACACCTTC.

This clonotype was recorded many times. The rearrangement links TRBV5-1 to TRBJ2-3; tentative D call: TRBD1 (5 bases). CDR1 and CDR2 from the germline V gene are SGHRS and YFSETQ. With 7 bases removed from V and 2 bases from J, the gap between germline ends came to 11 bases. This CDR3 region has 13 residues. The CDR3 coding sequence is TGCGCCAGCGCCCGACAGCTCACAGATACGCAGTATTTT. Translated, it gives CASARQLTDTQYF.

Ten or more counts support this clonotype. V usage is TRBV20-1 and J usage is TRBJ1-2, with 7 bases identical to TRBD1. The CDR3 has 15 amino acids. The germline V gene encodes CDR1 DFQATT and CDR2 SNEGSKA (reference sequence). Trimming at V came to 0 bases and at J to 2 bases, leaving 6 bases not matched to a gene. In nucleotides, the CDR3 is TGCAGTGCTAGAGACCACAGGGGAGCAAACTATGGCTACACCTTC. Amino acid sequence: CSARDHRGANYGYTF.

This clonotype was observed a single time. The chain links TRBV2 to TRBJ1-6, with TRBD1 matching 8 bases. The ends lost 4 bases at V and 9 bases at J; junction bases unmatched: 2. The V gene's germline CDR1 is SNHLY and CDR2 FYNNEI. The CDR3 runs 13 residues. The CDR3 loop reads CASSGQGSSPLHF. DNA for the CDR3: TGTGCCAGCAGTGGACAGGGGAGTTCACCCCTCCACTTT.

The chain recombines TRBV24-1 with TRBJ1-2, with D unclear. CDR1 and CDR2 from the germline V gene are KGHDR and SFDVKD. Trimming stripped 3 bases from V and 2 bases from J, with 6 bases between. The CDR3 is made up of 13 amino acids. CDR3 region: CATSDRVNYGYTF. For the CDR3, the DNA is TGTGCCACCAGTGATCGAGTGAACTATGGCTACACCTTC.

The CDR3 protein is CASSLQTSTEAFF. CDR3 nucleotides: TGTGCCAGCAGCTTACAGACGAGTACTGAAGCTTTCTTT. The genes are TRBV7-9 and TRBJ1-1; unclear D gene. Germline-derived CDR1 and CDR2 are SEHNR and FQNEAQ (reference sequence). The germline V and J ends were trimmed by 2 bases and 5 bases, with 9 bases remaining between them. The CDR3 spans 13 residues.

This clonotype was seen at least ten times. The chain links TRBV7-9 to TRBJ1-6; D not resolved. Trimming cost V 2 bases and J 6 bases, with 11 bases left between them. This CDR3 contains 15 residues. Germline V lookup: CDR1 SEHNR, CDR2 FQNEAQ (reference sequence). CDR3 sequence: CASSLWSSGNSPLHF. CDR3 sequence (DNA): TGTGCCAGCAGCTTATGGAGCAGTGGTAATTCACCCCTCCACTTT. Full variable domain (remainder filled in from reference TRBV7-9 and TRBJ1-6): DTGVSQNPRHKITKRGQNVTFRCDPISEHNRLYWYRQTLGQGPEFLTYFQNEAQLEKSRLLSDRFSAERPKGSFSTLEIQRTEQGDSAMYLCASSLWSSGNSPLHFGNGTRLTVT.

CDR3 coding DNA: TGCAGTGCGAGCCCCAGGGTTAATTCACCCCTCCACTTT. Protein: CSASPRVNSPLHF. The chain employs TRBV20-1 and TRBJ1-6; the D gene is possibly TRBD1 (5 bases). The CDR3 extends over 13 amino acids. Germline CDR1 DFQATT, CDR2 SNEGSKA (reference sequence). V was clipped by 6 bases and J by 6 bases, with 12 bases between them.

The sample holds many counts of this clonotype. Here the CDR3 reads CASSSSGQGAGEQYF. The CDR3 DNA sequence: TGTGCCAGCAGCTCTAGCGGACAGGGTGCTGGCGAGCAGTACTTC. The chain joins TRBV7-9 to TRBJ2-7, with D possibly TRBD1 on 8 matching bases. Trimming removed 4 bases at V and 6 bases at J, with 19 bases between. Looked up from germline, CDR1 is SEHNR and CDR2 is FQNEAQ (reference sequence). The CDR3 spans 15 residues.

In its sample, this clonotype was seen once. This may stem from a read error, because a much larger clone lies one nucleotide away. This rearrangement joins TRBV9 to TRBJ1-1; TRBD1 might be the D (5 bases). The CDR3 extends over 14 amino acids. The germline V gene has CDR1 SGDLS and CDR2 YYNGEE. The CDR3 DNA is TGTGCCAGCAGCCCGGGACCGCTGAACGCTGAAGCTTTCTTT. Protein: CASSPGPLNAEAFF.

The gene calls are TRBV7-2 and TRBJ2-5; 11 positions match TRBD2. The junction had 2 bases not matched to a gene; V was cut back by 0 bases and J by 5 bases. Germline V gene lookup returns CDR1 SGHTA and CDR2 FQGNSA. This CDR3 comprises 15 residues. CDR3: CASSLASSGGETQYF. CDR3 DNA: TGTGCCAGCAGCTTAGCGTCTAGCGGGGGGGAGACCCAGTACTTC.

J is TRBJ1-1 and V is TRBV7-9; tentative D call: TRBD1 (5 bases). This CDR3 has 13 residues. Deletions cut 5 bases from V and 4 bases from J, with 11 bases between. From germline, CDR1 is SEHNR and CDR2 FQNEAQ (reference sequence). The CDR3 DNA reads TGTGCCAGCAGCCACTATGGGGGCACTGAAGCTTTCTTT. As protein: CASSHYGGTEAFF. The full variable domain, its missing parts supplied by reference TRBV7-9 and TRBJ1-1, is DTGVSQNPRHKITKRGQNVTFRCDPISEHNRLYWYRQTLGQGPEFLTYFQNEAQLEKSRLLSDRFSAERPKGSFSTLEIQRTEQGDSAMYLCASSHYGGTEAFFGQGTRLTVV.

This chain links TRBV20-1 with TRBJ1-6; possible D gene TRBD1, 5 bases. Germline CDR1 reads DFQATT; CDR2 reads SNEGSKA (reference sequence). V dropped 3 bases and J dropped 8 bases, with 14 bases sitting between them. The CDR3 runs to 14 residues. CDR3 bases: TGCAGTGCTAGCCCCCCAGGGTGGGATTCACCCCTCCACTTT. It codes for CSASPPGWDSPLHF.

This clonotype was recorded at least ten times. One end of the junction varies from germline; a read error may be responsible. The chain employs TRBV11-3 and TRBJ2-5; D is ambiguous. This CDR3 spans 14 amino acids. Germline loops: CDR1 SGHNT, CDR2 YENEEA. Here the CDR3 reads CASSLVGNQETQYF. The CDR3 nucleotides are TGTGCCAGCAGTTTAGTAGGCAACCAAGAGACCCAGTACTTC.

Only a few counts were recorded for this clonotype. The chain's CDR3 is CASRFSPGTGNEQYF. CDR3 DNA: TGTGCCAGCAGATTCAGTCCCGGGACAGGGAATGAGCAGTACTTC. The chain joins TRBV28 to TRBJ2-7; 9 bases align to TRBD1. Germline assignment: CDR1 MDHEN and CDR2 SYDVKM. The CDR3 is made up of 15 amino acids. V dropped 6 bases and J dropped 7; count of bases not matched to a gene: 13.

V and J are TRBV2 and TRBJ2-3; D could derive from TRBD1 or TRBD2 (5 bases each). CDR3 length: 15 amino acids. V gave up 9 bases and J gave up 5 bases, with 21 bases separating them. CDR1 is SNHLY and CDR2 is FYNNEI in the germline V gene. As DNA, the CDR3 is TGTGCCAGTTCCCCTTTCGGGACCTACAGAGATACGCAGTATTTT. Residues: CASSPFGTYRDTQYF. Variable domain in full (rest from reference TRBV2 and TRBJ2-3): EPEVTQTPSHQVTQMGQEVILRCVPISNHLYFYWYRQILGQKVEFLVSFYNNEISEKSEIFDDQFSVERPDGSNFTLKIRSTKLEDSAMYFCASSPFGTYRDTQYFGPGTRLTVL.

This clonotype was seen just once. A junction end diverges from the germline sequence, so it may reflect a read error. The chain employs TRBV6-2 or TRBV6-3 and TRBJ2-1; D perhaps matches TRBD2 (6 bases). Germline V gene data show CDR1 as MNHEY and CDR2 as SVGEGT. This CDR3 comprises 17 residues. The CDR3 is CASSSRHGSPSNNEEFF. The CDR3 DNA reads TGTGCCAGCAGTTCGCGACACGGGAGTCCTTCTAACAATGAGGAGTTCTTC.

There are many counts of this clonotype. This chain uses TRBV24-1 with TRBJ2-1; 8 nucleotides line up with TRBD2. Germline V lookup: CDR1 KGHDR, CDR2 SFDVKD. The V gene end was trimmed by 5 bases and the J gene end by 4 bases; junction bases not matched to a gene: 12. This CDR3 comprises 17 residues. CDR3: CATSGPQRERGYNEQFF. CDR3 sequence (DNA): TGTGCCACCAGTGGTCCCCAGCGGGAGAGGGGGTACAATGAGCAGTTCTTC.

This sequence joins TRBV29-1 and TRBJ1-1; D uncertain. Germline CDR1 and CDR2: SQVTM and ANQGSEA. Trimming took off 4 bases at V and 4 bases at J, with 10 bases between the two ends. The CDR3 is 12 amino acids. For the CDR3, the DNA is TGCAGCGTTGCGCGGGAGGGCACTGAAGCTTTCTTT. Its translation: CSVAREGTEAFF. Full variable domain (missing parts from reference TRBV29-1 and TRBJ1-1): SAVISQKPSRDICQRGTSLTIQCQVDSQVTMMFWYRQQPGQSLTLIATANQGSEATYESGFVIDKFPISRPNLTFSTLTVSNMSPEDSSIYLCSVAREGTEAFFGQGTRLTVV.